This T cell receptor (beta chain) was captured in a study of cytomegalovirus exposure and HLA in healthy donors (dated by TCRdb to the late 2010s). Regarding the complete study: According to an earlier analysis of 587 of the donors, about 180 million T cells yielded over 100 million unique TCR beta sequences and approximately 300 Gb of sequence data. The study used immunosequencing to profile the T cell repertoires of 600 to 850 subjects and linked those repertoires to cytomegalovirus serostatus. To predict cytomegalovirus infection status, the study brought together high-throughput TCR immunosequencing, statistical association of individual TCRs with disease status, and machine learning. All discovery cohort repertoires had been generated on a single sequencing platform. Along with the approximately 700-subject first cohort, a separate validation cohort of over a hundred different subjects was used. A later genetic analysis took genome-wide SNP genotypes for about 65% of the 666 donors and used that subset as a discovery cohort. Of the 350 to 450 genotyped donors, approximately 83% fell in the genetic ancestry cluster associated with self-reported Caucasian donors. An earlier analysis of 450 to 750 of the donors used high-throughput TCR beta sequencing to judge whether each TCR beta V gene segment behaved as functional or pseudogenic. Alongside the repertoire data, information on donor age, sex, ethnicity and CMV serostatus was compiled. HLA typing included class I and class II loci at four-digit resolution. The study was designed to test whether signatures of past pathogen exposure could be identified by cataloging public T cell receptors. The number of typed donors differed by locus: about 629-630 for A, B, C, DRB1 and DQB1; 500 to 550 for DQA1; 606 for DPA1; and some 450 for DPB1. Because of strong linkage in the cohort, roughly five DR-DQ haplotypes were treated as single units for association and clustering. Rather than drawing on any new phenotypic data, the later analysis identified candidate immune exposures from TCR beta sequences and the way those sequences occurred across donors. An early release covering over 500 HLA-typed donors comprised about 320 gigabases of sequencing data and approximately 85 million unique TCR sequences. Across approximately 400 genotyped donors of the cohort, an average of roughly 250,000 unique TCR beta nucleotide sequences per donor were sequenced, and 15% to 20% of those sequences were non-productive. A later analysis re-analyzed previously published TCR beta repertoires from approximately 670 donors and added high-resolution HLA genotyping to study TCR occurrence patterns. Overall study results and their limits: A later analysis reported that several top co-occurrence clusters appeared linked to parvovirus B19, influenza, CMV and Epstein-Barr virus. A further reported finding was that TCR beta sequences accurately predicted the HLA-A and HLA-B alleles for most subjects in the first cohort. Correlated functional status among segregating V segments might reflect linkage disequilibrium, but an unknown experimental factor could not be ruled out. A group of highly shared sequence variants was considered likely to be a technical artifact of the sequencing pipeline. Specific HLA alleles were associated with around 18,000 TCR beta sequences at a false discovery rate of 0.05 in a later analysis. The study gave a list of some 150 TCR beta chains associated with cytomegalovirus. Presence/absence analyses assumed roughly uniform sequencing depth across donors, an assumption that may not hold. In a later analysis, HLA-associated TCR beta chains showed more clonal expansion and lower generation probabilities than non-associated chains that were equally common. HLA typing was unavailable for some donors at each locus, so association tests used only the typed subset. An association between a missense DCLRE1C variant and V-gene and J-gene trimming of TCR beta chains was found in a later genetic analysis and replicated in an independent cohort. CMV serostatus was the only immune exposure information available for the cohort. The classifier was reported to diagnose cytomegalovirus status with high specificity and sensitivity in both the original and validation cohorts. Strong co-occurrence of HLA alleles, especially DR and DQ, made assigning TCR associations to individual alleles difficult. In a later analysis, the rate of TCR association differed among HLA loci, with DRB1 alleles having the most associated TCRs and HLA-C alleles having the fewest. Some IMGT-functional V segments, including TRBV6-2 and TRBV6-3, could not be told apart with the 87-base-pair reads, so those segments were excluded. According to a later analysis, most CMV-associated TCR beta chains appeared to be HLA-restricted, and the HLA associations seemed to be driven largely by CMV exposure. Three of the identified cytomegalovirus-associated TCR beta chains were confirmed in vitro to be specific for cytomegalovirus antigens. Broadly in line with IMGT annotations, most TCR beta V segments showed up in productive rearrangements about 87% or about 30% of the time in an earlier analysis of 587 of the donors. Most TCR sequences were observed very rarely across donors, whereas some public TCRs were present in many individuals. It was suggested by the authors that the approach could potentially be generalized to other disease states and immunological phenotypes. The earlier analysis of fewer than 750 of the donors excluded 15 to 20 rarely observed V segments, including chromosome 9 orphons, because counts were too low. The cohort was sequenced for TCR beta chains only, and without alpha or paired-chain data the features that could be detected were limited. Compared with the 666-donor mean, donors in an Asian-associated ancestry cluster had fewer N-insertions in productive TCRs, according to a later genetic analysis.

From cysteine to phenylalanine, the CDR3 is 13 amino acids long. Of the read, only the CDR3 DNA is kept; its 39 bases are in frame from base 1. The germline ends are 8 bases apart after V is trimmed by 3 bases and J by 3 bases. CDR1 LNHNV and CDR2 YYDKDF are derived from the germline V gene (reference sequence). A remark on this clone: Its antigen is not yet known. Base qualities were left out, and no much larger clone turns up one base away.

The cohort comprised 710 or so healthy bone marrow donors. At the time of sampling, all cohort members were nominally healthy, though unrecorded immune exposures were likely present. The donor was CMV seronegative and was included in the group of over 300 seronegative cohort members. A peripheral blood sample was collected from each donor, and TCR beta sequencing was performed on peripheral blood mononuclear cells. The Qiagen DNeasy Blood Extraction Kit was used to extract genomic DNA from the blood cell samples. Library preparation was by the immunoSEQ multiplex PCR assay. For the multiplex PCR, a mixture combining 60 forward primers for TCR Vbeta segments and 13 reverse primers for TCR Jbeta segments was used. A multiplex PCR assay on genomic DNA amplified the CDR3 region of rearranged TCR beta genes. Amplified TCR beta libraries were sequenced as 87-base-pair reads on the Illumina HiSeq System. Concerning the study's data processing: A later analysis tallied tens of millions of unique TCR beta chains across the approximately 670 repertoires, and about 12 million of those chains were shared by two or more donors. Raw reads were error-corrected and collapsed into unique sequences by a nearest-neighbor algorithm in which closely related sequences were merged to remove PCR and sequencing errors. CDR3 sequences were aligned to IMGT reference sequences to assign V, D and J gene segments. For a sequence to be retained, a match of at least six nucleotides to both a V gene segment and a J gene segment was required. Rearrangements were classified as productive when the CDR3 lacked stop codons and remained in frame with V and J, and all other rearrangements were classified as non-productive. CDR3 was defined by IMGT convention, running from the second conserved V-encoded cysteine to the conserved J-encoded phenylalanine. The earlier analysis of about 560 of the donors excluded any sequence lacking an unambiguous match to a single V gene segment. An earlier analysis of roughly 590 of the donors called V segments functional above 56.7% productive rearrangements and segregating when the between-donor standard deviation exceeded 5%. A statistical classification framework was built to diagnose cytomegalovirus status from the catalog of TCR beta chain sequences. V and J gene assignment, in a later analysis, came from comparing TCR nucleotide sequences with IMGT/GENE-DB human TR gene sequences. The TCRdist pipeline was used in a later analysis to assign CDR3 sequences and most-parsimonious VDJ recombination scenarios. In a later analysis, every TCR beta chain was defined by the combination of its CDR3 amino acid sequence and its V-gene family, and reads without a unique V-gene family were dropped. To address suspected cross-contamination and a sequencing artifact, a later analysis removed some 620 highly shared, low-generation-probability nucleotide sequences. In a later analysis, a clonal expansion index was calculated for each public chain from normalized within-repertoire ranks of inferred template counts. A later analysis computed generation probabilities with a VDJ recombination model fitted to out-of-frame rearrangements, and checked the results against IGoR. Hypergeometric tests were used in a later analysis to score TCR-TCR, TCR-HLA and TCR-CMV co-occurrence, with a repertoire-size bias correction applied to the TCR pairs. To estimate false discovery rates, a later analysis permuted the HLA or CMV assignments 20 times. A later analysis grouped co-occurring TCRs with DBSCAN, adding TCRdist sequence similarity when clustering within HLA-allele-positive subsets. Repertoires with fewer than 30,000 or more than 120,000 public chains, plus five repertoires with anomalous nucleotide sharing, were excluded from co-occurrence clustering. TCRdb re-hosts the immuneACCESS table, in-frame sequences only. Its copies lack some clones; in the studies checked, an unresolved V gene accounts for under half of them, and the cause for the rest is not known. That table is the source of V, J and clone size, and D and trimming were worked out from the DNA. The sample table holds about 140,000 clones, of which around 82% were seen once. The top ten constitute about 2.5% of the sample.

The clonotype was recovered from a man between 50 and 59 years old in good health and CMV-seronegative. The rearranged segments are TRBV15 and TRBJ1-1, with the D segment identity uncertain. The sample taken for sequencing was PBMCs. Read as DNA, the sequence is TGTGCCACCAGCAGGCTGATAGACACTGAAGCTTTCTTT. This yields the protein CATSRLIDTEAFF.